This T cell receptor beta chain was obtained from a study of blood T cell repertoires in COVID-19. Study-level background: Samples of COVID-19 (acute and convalescent) were obtained from the United States, Italy and Spain. The analysed material was cDNA or gDNA that came from T cells, B-cell-depleted T cells, or PBMCs.

CDR1 and CDR2 from the germline V gene are SGDLS and YYNGEE. The junction had 6 bases not matched to a gene; V was cut back by 4 bases and J by 7 bases. CDR3 length: 15 amino acids. This clone was detected once. In the authors' workflow: Researchers report that nucleated cell counts were estimated from reference gene primer amplification. Clones were read by immunoSEQ multiplex PCR, and TCRdb kept only the in-frame ones, dropping some. The DNA gave D and trimming, while V, J and clone size come from that table. The table shows some 48,000 clones, with 86% occurring only once. Sequencing used peripheral blood. The rearrangement links TRBV9 to TRBJ2-5, with 14 nucleotides matching TRBD2. This TCR was recovered from a human donor in a cohort sampled during active COVID-19. This CDR3 reads CASSPTSGGEGTQYF. For the CDR3, the DNA is TGTGCCAGCAGCCCGACTAGCGGGGGGGAGGGGACCCAGTACTTC. Looking up the rest from reference TRBV9 and TRBJ2-5 gives the full variable domain: DSGVTQTPKHLITATGQRVTLRCSPRSGDLSVYWYQQSLDQGLQFLIQYYNGEERAKGNILERFSAQQFPDLHSELNLSSLELGDSALYFCASSPTSGGEGTQYFGPGTRLLVL.